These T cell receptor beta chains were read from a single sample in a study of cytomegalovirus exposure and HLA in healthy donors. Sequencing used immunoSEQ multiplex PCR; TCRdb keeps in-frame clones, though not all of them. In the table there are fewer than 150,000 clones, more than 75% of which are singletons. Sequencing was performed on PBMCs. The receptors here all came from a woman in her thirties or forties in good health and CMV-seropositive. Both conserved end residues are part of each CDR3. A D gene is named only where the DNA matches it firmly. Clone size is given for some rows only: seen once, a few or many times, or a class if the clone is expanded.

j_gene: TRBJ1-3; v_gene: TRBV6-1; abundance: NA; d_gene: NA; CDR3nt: TGTGCCAGCACCACGGGGGGCTCTGGAAACACCATATATTTT; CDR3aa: CASTTGGSGNTIYF
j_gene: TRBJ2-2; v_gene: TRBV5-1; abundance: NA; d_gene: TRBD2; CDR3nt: TGCACCAGCAGCCTGGGACTAGCGACCGGGGAGCTGTTTTTT; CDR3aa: CTSSLGLATGELFF
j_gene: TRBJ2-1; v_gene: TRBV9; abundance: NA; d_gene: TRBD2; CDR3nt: TGTGCCAGCAGCGAAGGGACGGGAGGGCGGAGGCAGTTCTTC; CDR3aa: CASSEGTGGRRQFF
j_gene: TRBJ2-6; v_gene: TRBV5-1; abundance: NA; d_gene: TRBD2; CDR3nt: TGCGCCAGCAGCCCCGGAGCGGGAGGAATTTTTGCGGCTGGGGCCAACGTCCTGACTTTC; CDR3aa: CASSPGAGGIFAAGANVLTF
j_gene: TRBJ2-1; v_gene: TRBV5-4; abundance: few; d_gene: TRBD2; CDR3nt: TGTGCCAGCAGCTTTAGCGGGGGTTCCTACAATGAGCAGTTCTTC; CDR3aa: CASSFSGGSYNEQFF
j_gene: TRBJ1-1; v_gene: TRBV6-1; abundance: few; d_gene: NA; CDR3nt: TGTGCCAGCAGCCGGGAGGGCACTGAAGCTTTCTTT; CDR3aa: CASSREGTEAFF
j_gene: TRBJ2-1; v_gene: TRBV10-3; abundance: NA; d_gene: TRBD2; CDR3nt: TGTGCCATCAGTGCGAGTACGGGCGGGAGACGAAATGAGCAGTTCTTC; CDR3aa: CAISASTGGRRNEQFF
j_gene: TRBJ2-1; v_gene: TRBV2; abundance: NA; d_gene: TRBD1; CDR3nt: TGTGCCAGCAGCATTGACAGGGGTGACTACAATGAGCAGTTCTTC; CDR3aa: CASSIDRGDYNEQFF
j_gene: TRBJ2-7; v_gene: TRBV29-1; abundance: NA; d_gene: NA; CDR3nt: TGCAGCGTTGAAGTATCGGCGGGATACGAGCAGTACTTC; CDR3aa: CSVEVSAGYEQYF
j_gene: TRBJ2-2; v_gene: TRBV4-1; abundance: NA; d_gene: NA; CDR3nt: TGCGCCAGCAGCCAGGGTTTCGGGGGCACCGGGGAGCTGTTTTTT; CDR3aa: CASSQGFGGTGELFF
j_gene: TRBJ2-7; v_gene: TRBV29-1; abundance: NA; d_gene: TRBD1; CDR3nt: TGCAGCGTCGCACAGGGGCTCGGCGAGCAGTACTTC; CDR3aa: CSVAQGLGEQYF